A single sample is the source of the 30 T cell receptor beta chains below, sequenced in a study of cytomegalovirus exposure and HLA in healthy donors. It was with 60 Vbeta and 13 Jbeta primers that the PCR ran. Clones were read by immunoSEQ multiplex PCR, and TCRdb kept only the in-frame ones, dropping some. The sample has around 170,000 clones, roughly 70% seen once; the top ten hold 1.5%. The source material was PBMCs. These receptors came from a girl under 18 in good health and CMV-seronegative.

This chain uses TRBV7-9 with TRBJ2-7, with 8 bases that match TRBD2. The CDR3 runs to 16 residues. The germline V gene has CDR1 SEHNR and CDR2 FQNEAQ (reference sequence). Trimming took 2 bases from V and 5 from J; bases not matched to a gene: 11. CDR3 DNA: TGTGCCAGCAGCTTAAAGTTGCGGGGGGCTCAGGACGAGCAGTACTTC. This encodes CASSLKLRGAQDEQYF.

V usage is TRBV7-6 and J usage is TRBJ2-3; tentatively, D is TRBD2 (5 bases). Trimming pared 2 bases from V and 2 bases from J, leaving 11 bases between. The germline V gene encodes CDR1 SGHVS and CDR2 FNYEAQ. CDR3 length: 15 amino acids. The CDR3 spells CASSLRGADTDTQYF. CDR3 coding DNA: TGTGCCAGCAGCTTACGGGGAGCGGACACAGATACGCAGTATTTT. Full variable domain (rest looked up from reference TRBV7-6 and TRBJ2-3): GAGVSQSPRYKVTKRGQDVALRCDPISGHVSLYWYRQALGQGPEFLTYFNYEAQQDKSGLPNDRFSAERPEGSISTLTIQRTEQRDSAMYRCASSLRGADTDTQYFGPGTRLTVL.

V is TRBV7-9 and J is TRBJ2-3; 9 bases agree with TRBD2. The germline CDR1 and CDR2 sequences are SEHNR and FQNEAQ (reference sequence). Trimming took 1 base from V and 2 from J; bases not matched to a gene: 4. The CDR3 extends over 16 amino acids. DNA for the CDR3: TGTGCCAGCAGCTTAGGCTTAGCGGGGGTCACAGATACGCAGTATTTT. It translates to CASSLGLAGVTDTQYF.

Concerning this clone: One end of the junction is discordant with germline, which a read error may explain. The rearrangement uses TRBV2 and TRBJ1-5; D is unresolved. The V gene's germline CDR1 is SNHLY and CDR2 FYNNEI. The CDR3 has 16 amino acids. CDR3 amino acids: CASREGRHSGNQPQHF. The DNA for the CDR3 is TGTGCCAGCAGGGAAGGCAGGCACTCCGGCAATCAGCCCCAGCATTTT.

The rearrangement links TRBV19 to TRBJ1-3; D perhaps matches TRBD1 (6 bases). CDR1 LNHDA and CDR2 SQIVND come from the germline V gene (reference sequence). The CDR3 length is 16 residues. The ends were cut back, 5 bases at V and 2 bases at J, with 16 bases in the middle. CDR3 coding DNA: TGTGCCAGTAGTGAACAGGGACGTCCAACTGGAAACACCATATATTTT. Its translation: CASSEQGRPTGNTIYF.

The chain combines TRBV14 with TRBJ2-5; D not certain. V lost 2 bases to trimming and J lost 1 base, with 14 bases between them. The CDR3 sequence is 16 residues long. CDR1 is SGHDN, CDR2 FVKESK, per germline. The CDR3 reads CASSQRQRSGQETQYF. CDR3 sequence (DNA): TGTGCCAGCAGCCAACGGCAGCGATCGGGCCAAGAGACCCAGTACTTC.

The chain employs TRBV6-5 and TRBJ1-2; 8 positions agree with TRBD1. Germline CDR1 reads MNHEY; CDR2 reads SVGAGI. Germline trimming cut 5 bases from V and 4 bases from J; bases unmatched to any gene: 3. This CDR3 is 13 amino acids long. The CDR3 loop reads CASSGTGLYGYTF. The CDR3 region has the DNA TGTGCCAGCAGTGGGACAGGACTCTATGGCTACACCTTC.

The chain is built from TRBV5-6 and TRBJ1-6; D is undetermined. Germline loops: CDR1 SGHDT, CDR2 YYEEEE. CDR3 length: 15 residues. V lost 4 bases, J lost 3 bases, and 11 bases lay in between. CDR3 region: CASSPRTLYNSPLHF. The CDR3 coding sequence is TGTGCCAGCAGCCCCCGGACTCTCTATAATTCACCCCTCCACTTT.

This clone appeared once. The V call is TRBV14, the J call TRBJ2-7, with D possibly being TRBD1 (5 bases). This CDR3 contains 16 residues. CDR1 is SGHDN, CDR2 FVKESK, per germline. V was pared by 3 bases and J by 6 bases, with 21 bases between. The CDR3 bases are TGTGCCAGCAGCCAGACACGACAGAGCCCACCTTGCGAGCAGTACTTC. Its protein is CASSQTRQSPPCEQYF.

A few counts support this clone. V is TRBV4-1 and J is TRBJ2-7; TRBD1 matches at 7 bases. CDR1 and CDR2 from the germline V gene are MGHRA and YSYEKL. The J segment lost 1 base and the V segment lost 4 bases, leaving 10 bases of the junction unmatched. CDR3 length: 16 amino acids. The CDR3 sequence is CASSLGPGTESYEQYF. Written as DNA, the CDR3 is TGCGCCAGCAGCCTCGGCCCCGGGACAGAATCCTACGAGCAGTACTTC.

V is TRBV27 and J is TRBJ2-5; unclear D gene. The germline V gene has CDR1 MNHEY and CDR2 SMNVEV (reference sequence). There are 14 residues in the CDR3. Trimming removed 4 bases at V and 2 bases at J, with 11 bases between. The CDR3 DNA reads TGTGCCAGCAGTTACGGGTTACTTCAAGAGACCCAGTACTTC. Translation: CASSYGLLQETQYF.

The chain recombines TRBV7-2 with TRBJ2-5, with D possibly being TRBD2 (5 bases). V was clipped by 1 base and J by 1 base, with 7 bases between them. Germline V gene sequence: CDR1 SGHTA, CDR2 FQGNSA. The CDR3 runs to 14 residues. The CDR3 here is CASSLGTLQETQYF. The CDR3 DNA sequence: TGTGCCAGCAGCTTAGGGACTCTCCAAGAGACCCAGTACTTC.

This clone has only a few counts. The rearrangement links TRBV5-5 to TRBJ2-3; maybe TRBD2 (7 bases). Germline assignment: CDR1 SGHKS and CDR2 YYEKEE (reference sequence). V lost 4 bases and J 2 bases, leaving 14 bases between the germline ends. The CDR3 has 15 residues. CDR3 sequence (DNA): TGTGCCAGCAGCCTTCGGGGGGACATCACAGATACGCAGTATTTT. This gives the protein CASSLRGDITDTQYF.

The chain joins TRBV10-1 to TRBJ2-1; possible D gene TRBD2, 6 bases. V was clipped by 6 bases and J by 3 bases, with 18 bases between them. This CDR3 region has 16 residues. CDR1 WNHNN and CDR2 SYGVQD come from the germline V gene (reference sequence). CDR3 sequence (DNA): TGCGCCAGCAGCCTGAATGCCGGGACTTACTACAATGAGCAGTTCTTC. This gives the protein CASSLNAGTYYNEQFF.

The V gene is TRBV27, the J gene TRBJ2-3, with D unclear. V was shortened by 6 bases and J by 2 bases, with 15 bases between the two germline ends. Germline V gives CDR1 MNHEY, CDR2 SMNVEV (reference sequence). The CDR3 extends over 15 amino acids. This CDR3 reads CASRIQVEFTDTQYF. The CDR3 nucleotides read TGTGCCAGCAGAATTCAGGTGGAATTCACAGATACGCAGTATTTT.

The CDR3 protein is CASRDSQRGLDEQFF. The CDR3 DNA reads as TGTGCCAGCCGGGACAGCCAAAGAGGGCTCGATGAGCAGTTCTTC. The rearrangement links TRBV2 to TRBJ2-1; 7 bases are a match to TRBD1. Germline V gives CDR1 SNHLY, CDR2 FYNNEI. The CDR3 has 15 residues. Trimming removed 8 bases from V and 8 bases from J; junction bases left unmatched: 15. Filled out from reference TRBV2 and TRBJ2-1, the complete variable domain reads EPEVTQTPSHQVTQMGQEVILRCVPISNHLYFYWYRQILGQKVEFLVSFYNNEISEKSEIFDDQFSVERPDGSNFTLKIRSTKLEDSAMYFCASRDSQRGLDEQFFGPGTRLTVL.

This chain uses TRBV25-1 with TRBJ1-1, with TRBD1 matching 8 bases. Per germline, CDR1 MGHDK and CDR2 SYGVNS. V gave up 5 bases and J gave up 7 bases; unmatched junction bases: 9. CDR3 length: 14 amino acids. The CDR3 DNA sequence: TGTGCCAGCAGTTTTCTGGGGGACAGGTTTGAAGCTTTCTTT. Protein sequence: CASSFLGDRFEAFF.

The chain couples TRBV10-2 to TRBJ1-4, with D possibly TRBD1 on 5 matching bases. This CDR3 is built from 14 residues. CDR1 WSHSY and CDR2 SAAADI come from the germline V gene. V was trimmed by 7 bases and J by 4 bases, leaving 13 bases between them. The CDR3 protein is CASTDGGVNEKLFF. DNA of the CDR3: TGCGCCAGCACCGACGGAGGGGTTAATGAAAAACTGTTTTTT.

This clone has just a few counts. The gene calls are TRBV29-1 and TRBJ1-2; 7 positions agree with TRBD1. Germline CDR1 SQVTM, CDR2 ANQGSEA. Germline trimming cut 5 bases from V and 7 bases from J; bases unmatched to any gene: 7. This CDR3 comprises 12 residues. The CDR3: CSVLTGKGGYTF. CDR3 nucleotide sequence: TGCAGCGTTTTGACAGGGAAGGGTGGCTACACCTTC. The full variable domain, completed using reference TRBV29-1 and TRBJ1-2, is SAVISQKPSRDICQRGTSLTIQCQVDSQVTMMFWYRQQPGQSLTLIATANQGSEATYESGFVIDKFPISRPNLTFSTLTVSNMSPEDSSIYLCSVLTGKGGYTFGSGTRLTVV.

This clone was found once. CDR3 protein: CASSATGVGSPLHF. In DNA form, the CDR3 reads TGTGCCAGCAGCGCGACAGGGGTTGGTTCACCCCTCCACTTT. The V and J genes are TRBV9 and TRBJ1-6, with 8 bases aligning to TRBD1. Germline loops: CDR1 SGDLS, CDR2 YYNGEE. The CDR3 extends over 14 amino acids. Trimming took 3 bases from V and 9 from J; bases not matched to a gene: 5.

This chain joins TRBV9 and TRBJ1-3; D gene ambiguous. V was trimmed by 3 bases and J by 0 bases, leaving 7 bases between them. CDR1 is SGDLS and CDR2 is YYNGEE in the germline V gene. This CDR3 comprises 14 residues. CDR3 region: CASSEVVSGNTIYF. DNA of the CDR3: TGTGCCAGCAGCGAAGTAGTCTCTGGAAACACCATATATTTT.

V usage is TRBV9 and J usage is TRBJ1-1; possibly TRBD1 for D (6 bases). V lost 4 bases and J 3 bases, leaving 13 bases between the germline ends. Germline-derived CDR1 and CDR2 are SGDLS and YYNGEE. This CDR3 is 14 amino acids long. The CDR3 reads CASSLQGLDTEAFF. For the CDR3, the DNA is TGTGCCAGCAGCCTCCAGGGGCTAGACACTGAAGCTTTCTTT.

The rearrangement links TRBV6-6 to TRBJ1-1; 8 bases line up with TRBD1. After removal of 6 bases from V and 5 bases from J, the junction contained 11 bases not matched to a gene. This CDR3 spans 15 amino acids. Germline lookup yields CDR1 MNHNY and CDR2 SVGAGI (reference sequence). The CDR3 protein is CASRPQTGVTTEAFF. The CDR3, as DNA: TGTGCCAGCAGACCACAGACAGGGGTAACGACTGAAGCTTTCTTT.

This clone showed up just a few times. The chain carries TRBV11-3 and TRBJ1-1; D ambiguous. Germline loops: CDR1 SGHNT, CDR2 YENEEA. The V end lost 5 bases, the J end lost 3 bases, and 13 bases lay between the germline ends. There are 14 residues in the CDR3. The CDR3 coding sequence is TGTGCCAGCAGCCCTCGGTATATCGACACTGAAGCTTTCTTT. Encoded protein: CASSPRYIDTEAFF.

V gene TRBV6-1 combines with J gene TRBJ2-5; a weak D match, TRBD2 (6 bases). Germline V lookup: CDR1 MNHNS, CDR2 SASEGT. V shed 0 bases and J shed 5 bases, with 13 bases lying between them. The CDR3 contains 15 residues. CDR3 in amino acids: CASSEAGAGGETQYF. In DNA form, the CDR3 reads TGTGCCAGCAGTGAAGCAGGGGCAGGAGGGGAGACCCAGTACTTC.

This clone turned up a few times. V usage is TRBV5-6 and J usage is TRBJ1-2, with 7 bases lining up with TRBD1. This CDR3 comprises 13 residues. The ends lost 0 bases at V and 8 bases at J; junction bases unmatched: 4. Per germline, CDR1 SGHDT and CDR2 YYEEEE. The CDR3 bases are TGTGCCAGCAGCTTGGACAGGGGACGGGGCTACACCTTC. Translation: CASSLDRGRGYTF.

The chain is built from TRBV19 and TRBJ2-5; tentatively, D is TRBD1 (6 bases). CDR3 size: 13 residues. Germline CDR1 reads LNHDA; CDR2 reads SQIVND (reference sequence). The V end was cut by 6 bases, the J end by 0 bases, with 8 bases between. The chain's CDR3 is CASSGTNQETQYF. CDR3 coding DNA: TGTGCCAGTAGCGGGACAAACCAAGAGACCCAGTACTTC.

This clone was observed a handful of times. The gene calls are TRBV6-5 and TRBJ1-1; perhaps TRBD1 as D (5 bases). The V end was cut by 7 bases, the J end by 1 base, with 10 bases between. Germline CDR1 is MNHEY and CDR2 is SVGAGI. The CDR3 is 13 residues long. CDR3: CASIKGENTEAFF. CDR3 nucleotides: TGTGCCAGCATTAAAGGGGAGAACACTGAAGCTTTCTTT.

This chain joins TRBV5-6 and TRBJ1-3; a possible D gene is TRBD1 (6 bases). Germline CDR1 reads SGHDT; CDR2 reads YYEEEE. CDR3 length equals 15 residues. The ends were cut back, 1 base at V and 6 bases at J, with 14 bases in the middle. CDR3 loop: CASSLMSGGQNTIYF. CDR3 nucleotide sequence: TGTGCCAGCAGCTTGATGTCGGGGGGACAAAACACCATATATTTT.

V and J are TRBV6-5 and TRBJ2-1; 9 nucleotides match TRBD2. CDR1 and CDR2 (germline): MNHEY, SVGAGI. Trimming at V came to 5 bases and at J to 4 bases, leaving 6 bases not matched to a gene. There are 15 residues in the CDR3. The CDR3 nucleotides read TGTGCCAGCAGTATAGCGGGGGCCGAATACAATGAGCAGTTCTTC. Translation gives CASSIAGAEYNEQFF.